This entry describes one T cell receptor beta chain. This record belongs to a study of blood T cells in healthy people across ages. A J-beta primer mix and a sample-barcoded 5' primer were used in a second PCR of about 7 to 12 cycles. TCRdb re-analysed the 5' RACE reads in MiXCR, keeping a single row per CDR3 protein. Among about 1.5 million distinct CDR3 sequences listed, approximately 39% were seen once. From germline, CDR1 is DFQATT and CDR2 SNEGSKA (reference sequence). This CDR3 region has 14 residues. The germline V and J ends were trimmed by 2 bases and 4 bases, with 14 bases remaining between them.

This chain links TRBV20-1 with TRBJ1-1; unclear D gene. The TCR originated in a woman aged 18-29 years in good health. What was sequenced was blood. The DNA for the CDR3 is TGCAGTGCTAGAAATATCGATGGTCTCACTGAAGCTTTCTTT. It specifies CSARNIDGLTEAFF.